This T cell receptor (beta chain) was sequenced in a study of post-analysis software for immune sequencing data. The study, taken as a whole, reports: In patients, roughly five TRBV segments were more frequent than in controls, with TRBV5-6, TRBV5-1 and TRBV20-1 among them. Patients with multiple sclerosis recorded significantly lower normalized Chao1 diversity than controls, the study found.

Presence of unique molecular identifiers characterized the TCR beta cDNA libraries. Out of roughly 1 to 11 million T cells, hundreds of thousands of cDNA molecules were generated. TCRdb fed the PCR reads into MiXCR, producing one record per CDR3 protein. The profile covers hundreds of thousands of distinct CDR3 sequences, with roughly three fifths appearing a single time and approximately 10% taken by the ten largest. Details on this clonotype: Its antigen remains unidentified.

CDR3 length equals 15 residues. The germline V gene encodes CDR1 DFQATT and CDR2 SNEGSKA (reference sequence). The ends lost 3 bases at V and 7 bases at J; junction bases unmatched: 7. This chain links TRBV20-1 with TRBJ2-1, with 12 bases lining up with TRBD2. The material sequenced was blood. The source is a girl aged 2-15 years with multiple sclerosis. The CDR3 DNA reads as TGCAGTGCTAGGCACCCTAGCGGGAGGGCGAATGAGCAGTTCTTC. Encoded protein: CSARHPSGRANEQFF.